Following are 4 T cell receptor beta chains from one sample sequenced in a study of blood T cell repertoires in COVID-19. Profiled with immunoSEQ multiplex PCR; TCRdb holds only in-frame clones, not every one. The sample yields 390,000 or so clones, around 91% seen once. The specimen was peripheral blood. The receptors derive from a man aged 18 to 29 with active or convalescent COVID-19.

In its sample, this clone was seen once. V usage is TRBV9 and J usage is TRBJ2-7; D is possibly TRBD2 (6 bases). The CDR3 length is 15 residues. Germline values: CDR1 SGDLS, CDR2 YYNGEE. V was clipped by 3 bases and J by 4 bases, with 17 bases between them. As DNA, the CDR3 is TGTGCCAGCAGCGCCCGTGGAGGGGAGAGTTACGAGCAGTACTTC. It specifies CASSARGGESYEQYF.

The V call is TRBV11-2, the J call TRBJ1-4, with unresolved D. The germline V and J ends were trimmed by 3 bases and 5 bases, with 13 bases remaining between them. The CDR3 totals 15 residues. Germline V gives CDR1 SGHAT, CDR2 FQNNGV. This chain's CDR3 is CASSFLGFSNEKLFF. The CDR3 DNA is TGTGCCAGCAGCTTCCTCGGGTTCTCCAATGAAAAACTGTTTTTT.

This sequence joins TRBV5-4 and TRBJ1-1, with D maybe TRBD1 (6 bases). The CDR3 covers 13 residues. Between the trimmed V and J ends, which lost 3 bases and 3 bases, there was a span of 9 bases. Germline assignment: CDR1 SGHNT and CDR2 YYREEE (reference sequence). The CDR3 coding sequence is TGTGCCAGCAGCTCGACAGGTTACACTGAAGCTTTCTTT. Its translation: CASSSTGYTEAFF.

CDR3 residues: CASSLGASYYEQYF. DNA of the CDR3: TGTGCCAGCAGTTTAGGGGCCTCTTACTACGAGCAGTACTTC. The chain carries TRBV27 and TRBJ2-7, with D tentatively TRBD1 (5 bases). The CDR3 loop spans 14 amino acids. V lost 2 bases to trimming and J lost 3 bases, with 11 bases between them. The germline CDR1 and CDR2 sequences are MNHEY and SMNVEV (reference sequence).